This TCR beta chain was identified during a study of cytomegalovirus exposure and HLA in healthy donors. Remarks on this clone: Its antigen is currently unknown. A read error may account for a junction end that differs from germline.

The PCR used 60 Vbeta and 13 Jbeta primers. Profiling relied on immunoSEQ multiplex PCR, and the TCRdb table lists in-frame clones only, not all of them. The sample yields around 100,000 clones, roughly 80% seen once. General study results and limits: TCR beta V- and J-gene trimming was later associated with a missense DCLRE1C variant. A later analysis revealed that TCR association rates differed between HLA loci, peaking at DRB1 and bottoming out at HLA-C. Available immune exposure information covered CMV serostatus only.

Germline lookup yields CDR1 MDHEN and CDR2 SYDVKM. The CDR3 is 15 amino acids. The clonotype comes from a woman in her forties in good health and CMV-seronegative. Sequences were obtained from PBMCs. The chain uses TRBV28 and TRBJ2-1, with a weak D call TRBD1 (5 bases). The chain's CDR3 is CASSPGWPSSNEQFF. The CDR3 DNA is TGTGCCAGCAGTCCAGGGTGGCCCTCCTCCAATGAGCAGTTCTTC. The variable domain in full, with the rest retrieved from reference TRBV28 and TRBJ2-1, is DVKVTQSSRYLVKRTGEKVFLECVQDMDHENMFWYRQDPGLGLRLIYFSYDVKMKEKGDIPEGYSVSREKKERFSLILESASTNQTSMYLCASSPGWPSSNEQFFGPGTRLTVL.